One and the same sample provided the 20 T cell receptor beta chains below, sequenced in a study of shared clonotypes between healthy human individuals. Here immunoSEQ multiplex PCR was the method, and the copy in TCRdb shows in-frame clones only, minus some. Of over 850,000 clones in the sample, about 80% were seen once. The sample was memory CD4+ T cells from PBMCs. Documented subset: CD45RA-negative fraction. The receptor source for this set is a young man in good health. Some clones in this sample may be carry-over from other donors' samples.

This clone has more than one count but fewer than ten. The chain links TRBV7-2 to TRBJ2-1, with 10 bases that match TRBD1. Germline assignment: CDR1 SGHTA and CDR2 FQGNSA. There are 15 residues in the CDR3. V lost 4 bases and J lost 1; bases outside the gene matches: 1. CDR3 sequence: CASSWDRGSYNEQFF. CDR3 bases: TGTGCCAGCAGCTGGGACAGGGGTTCCTACAATGAGCAGTTCTTC.

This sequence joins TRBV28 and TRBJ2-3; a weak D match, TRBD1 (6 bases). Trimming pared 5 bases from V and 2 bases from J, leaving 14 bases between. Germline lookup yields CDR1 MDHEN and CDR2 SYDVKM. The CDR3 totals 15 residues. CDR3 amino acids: CASSPPQGNTDTQYF. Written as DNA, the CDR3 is TGTGCCAGCAGTCCGCCACAGGGAAACACAGATACGCAGTATTTT.

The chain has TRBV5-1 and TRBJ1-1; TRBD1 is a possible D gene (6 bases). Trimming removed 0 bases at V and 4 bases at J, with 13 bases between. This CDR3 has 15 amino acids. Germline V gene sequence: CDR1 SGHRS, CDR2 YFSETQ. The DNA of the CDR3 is TGCGCCAGCAGCTTGGGAGGGGGAGGAGGCACTGAAGCTTTCTTT. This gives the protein CASSLGGGGGTEAFF.

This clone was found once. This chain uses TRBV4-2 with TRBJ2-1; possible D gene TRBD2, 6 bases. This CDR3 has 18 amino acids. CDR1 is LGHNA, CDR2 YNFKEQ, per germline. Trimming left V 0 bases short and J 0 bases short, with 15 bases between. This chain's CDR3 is CASSQDPFGLSSYNEQFF. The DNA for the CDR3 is TGTGCCAGCAGCCAAGATCCCTTTGGACTAAGCTCCTACAATGAGCAGTTCTTC.

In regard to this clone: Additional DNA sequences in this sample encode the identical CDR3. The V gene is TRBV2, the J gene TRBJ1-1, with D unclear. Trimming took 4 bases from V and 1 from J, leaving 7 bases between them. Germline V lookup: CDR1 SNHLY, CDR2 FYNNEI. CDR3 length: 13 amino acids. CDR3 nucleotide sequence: TGTGCCAGCAGTGGGGCTGAGAACACTGAAGCTTTCTTT. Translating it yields CASSGAENTEAFF.

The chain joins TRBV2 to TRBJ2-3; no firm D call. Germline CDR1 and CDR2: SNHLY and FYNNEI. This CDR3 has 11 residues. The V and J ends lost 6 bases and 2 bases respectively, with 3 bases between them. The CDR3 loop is CASRVTDTQYF. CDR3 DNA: TGTGCCAGCAGGGTCACAGATACGCAGTATTTT.

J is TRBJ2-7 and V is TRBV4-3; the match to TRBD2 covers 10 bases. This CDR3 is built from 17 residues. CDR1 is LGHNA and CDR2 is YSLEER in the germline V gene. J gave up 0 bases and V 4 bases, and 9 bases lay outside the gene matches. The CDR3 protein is CASSRDHGTSVSYEQYF. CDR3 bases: TGCGCCAGCAGCCGCGACCATGGGACTAGCGTCTCCTACGAGCAGTACTTC.

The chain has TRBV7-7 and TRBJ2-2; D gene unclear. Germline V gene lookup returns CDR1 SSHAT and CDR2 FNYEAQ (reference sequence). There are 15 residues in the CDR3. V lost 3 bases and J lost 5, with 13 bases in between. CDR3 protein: CASSFGQPGTGELFF. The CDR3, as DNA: TGTGCCAGCAGCTTCGGGCAGCCCGGGACCGGGGAGCTGTTTTTT.

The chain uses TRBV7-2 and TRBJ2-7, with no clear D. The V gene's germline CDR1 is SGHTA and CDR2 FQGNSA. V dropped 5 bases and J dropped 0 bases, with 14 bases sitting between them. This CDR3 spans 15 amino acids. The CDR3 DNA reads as TGTGCCAGCAGCGAAAACCGCCGGGCCTCCTACGAGCAGTACTTC. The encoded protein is CASSENRRASYEQYF.

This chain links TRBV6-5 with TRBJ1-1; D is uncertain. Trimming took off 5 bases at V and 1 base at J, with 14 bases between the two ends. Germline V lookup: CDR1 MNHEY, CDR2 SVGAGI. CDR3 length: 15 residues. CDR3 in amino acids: CASSPHGKANTEAFF. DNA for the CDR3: TGTGCCAGCAGTCCTCACGGGAAGGCGAACACTGAAGCTTTCTTT.

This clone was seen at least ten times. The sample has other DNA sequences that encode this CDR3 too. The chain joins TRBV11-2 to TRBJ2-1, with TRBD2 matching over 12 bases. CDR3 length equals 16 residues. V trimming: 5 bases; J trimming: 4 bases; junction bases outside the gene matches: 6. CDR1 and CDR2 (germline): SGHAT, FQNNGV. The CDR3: CASSPRLAGVYNEQFF. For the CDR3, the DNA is TGTGCCAGCAGCCCGCGACTAGCGGGAGTTTACAATGAGCAGTTCTTC. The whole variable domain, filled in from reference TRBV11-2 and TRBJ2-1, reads EAGVAQSPRYKIIEKRQSVAFWCNPISGHATLYWYQQILGQGPKLLIQFQNNGVVDDSQLPKDRFSAERLKGVDSTLKIQPAKLEDSAVYLCASSPRLAGVYNEQFFGPGTRLTVL.

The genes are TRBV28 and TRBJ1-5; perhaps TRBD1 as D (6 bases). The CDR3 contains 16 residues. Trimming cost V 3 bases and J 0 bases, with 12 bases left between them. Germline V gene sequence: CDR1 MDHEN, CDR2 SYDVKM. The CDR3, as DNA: TGTGCCAGCAGTTTTCGGGGGCAACTTAGCAATCAGCCCCAGCATTTT. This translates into CASSFRGQLSNQPQHF. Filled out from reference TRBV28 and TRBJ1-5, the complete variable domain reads DVKVTQSSRYLVKRTGEKVFLECVQDMDHENMFWYRQDPGLGLRLIYFSYDVKMKEKGDIPEGYSVSREKKERFSLILESASTNQTSMYLCASSFRGQLSNQPQHFGDGTRLSIL.

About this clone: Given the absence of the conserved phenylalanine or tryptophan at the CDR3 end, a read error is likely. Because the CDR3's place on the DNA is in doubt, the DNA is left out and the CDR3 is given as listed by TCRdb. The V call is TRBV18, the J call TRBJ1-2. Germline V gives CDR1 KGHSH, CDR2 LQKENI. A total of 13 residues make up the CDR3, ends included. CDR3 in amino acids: CASSPPGRGSRVG.

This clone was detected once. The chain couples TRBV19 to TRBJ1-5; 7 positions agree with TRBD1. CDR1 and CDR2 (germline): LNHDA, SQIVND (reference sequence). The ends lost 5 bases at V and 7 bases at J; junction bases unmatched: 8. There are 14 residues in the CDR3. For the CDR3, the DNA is TGTGCCAGTAGTCAAAGACAGGGAGGCCAGCCCCAGCATTTT. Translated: CASSQRQGGQPQHF.

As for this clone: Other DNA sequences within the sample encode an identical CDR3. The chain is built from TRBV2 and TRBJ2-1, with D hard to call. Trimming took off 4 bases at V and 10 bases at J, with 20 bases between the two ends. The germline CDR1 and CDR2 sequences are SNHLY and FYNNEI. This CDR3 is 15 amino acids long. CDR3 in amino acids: CASSVESTLGSEQFF. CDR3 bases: TGTGCCAGCAGTGTGGAGTCTACCCTGGGTAGCGAGCAGTTCTTC.

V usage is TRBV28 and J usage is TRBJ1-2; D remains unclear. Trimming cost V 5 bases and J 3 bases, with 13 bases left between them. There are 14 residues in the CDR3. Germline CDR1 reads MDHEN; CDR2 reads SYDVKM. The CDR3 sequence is CASSPVGMDYGYTF. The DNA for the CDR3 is TGTGCCAGCAGTCCTGTCGGAATGGACTATGGCTACACCTTC.

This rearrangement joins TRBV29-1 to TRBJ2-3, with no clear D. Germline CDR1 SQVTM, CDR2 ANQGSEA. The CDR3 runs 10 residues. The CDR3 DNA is TGCTTAACGGACACAGATACGCAGTATTTT. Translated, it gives CLTDTDTQYF.

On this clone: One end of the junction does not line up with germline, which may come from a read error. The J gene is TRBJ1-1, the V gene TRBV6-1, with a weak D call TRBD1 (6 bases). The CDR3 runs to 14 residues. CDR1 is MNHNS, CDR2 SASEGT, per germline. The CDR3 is CAISATGRNTEAFF. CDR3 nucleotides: TGTGCCATCAGTGCGACAGGCCGGAACACTGAAGCTTTCTTT.

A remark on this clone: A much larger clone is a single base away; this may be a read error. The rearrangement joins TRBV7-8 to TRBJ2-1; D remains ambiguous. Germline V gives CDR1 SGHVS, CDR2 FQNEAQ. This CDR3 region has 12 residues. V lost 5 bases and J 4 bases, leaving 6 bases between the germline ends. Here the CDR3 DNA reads TGTGCCAGCAGCCCCCTGTACAATGAGCAGTTCTTC. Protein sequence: CASSPLYNEQFF.

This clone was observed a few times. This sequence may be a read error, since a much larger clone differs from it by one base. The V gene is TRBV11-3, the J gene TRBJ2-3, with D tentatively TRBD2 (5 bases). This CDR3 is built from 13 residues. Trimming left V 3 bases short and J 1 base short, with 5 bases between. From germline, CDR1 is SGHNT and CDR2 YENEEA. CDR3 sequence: CASSFGGTDTQYF. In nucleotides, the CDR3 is TGTGCCAGCAGCTTCGGGGGCACAGATACGCAGTATTTT.